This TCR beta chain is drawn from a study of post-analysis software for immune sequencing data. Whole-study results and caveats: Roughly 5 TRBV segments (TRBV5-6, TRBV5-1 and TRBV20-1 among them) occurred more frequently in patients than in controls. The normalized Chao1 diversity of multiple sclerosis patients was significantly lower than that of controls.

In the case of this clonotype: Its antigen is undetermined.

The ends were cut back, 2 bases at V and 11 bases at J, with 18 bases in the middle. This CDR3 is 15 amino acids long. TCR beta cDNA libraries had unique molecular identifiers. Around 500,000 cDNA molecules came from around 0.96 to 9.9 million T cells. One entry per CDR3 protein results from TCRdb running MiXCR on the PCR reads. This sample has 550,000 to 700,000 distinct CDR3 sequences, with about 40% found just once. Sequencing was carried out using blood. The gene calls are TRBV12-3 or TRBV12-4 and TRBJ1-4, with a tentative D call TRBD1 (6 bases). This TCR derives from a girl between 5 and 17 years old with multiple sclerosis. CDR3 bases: TGTGCCAGCAGTTTACGGGCGGGGGCTAGATGGAAACTGTTTTTT. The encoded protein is CASSLRAGARWKLFF.